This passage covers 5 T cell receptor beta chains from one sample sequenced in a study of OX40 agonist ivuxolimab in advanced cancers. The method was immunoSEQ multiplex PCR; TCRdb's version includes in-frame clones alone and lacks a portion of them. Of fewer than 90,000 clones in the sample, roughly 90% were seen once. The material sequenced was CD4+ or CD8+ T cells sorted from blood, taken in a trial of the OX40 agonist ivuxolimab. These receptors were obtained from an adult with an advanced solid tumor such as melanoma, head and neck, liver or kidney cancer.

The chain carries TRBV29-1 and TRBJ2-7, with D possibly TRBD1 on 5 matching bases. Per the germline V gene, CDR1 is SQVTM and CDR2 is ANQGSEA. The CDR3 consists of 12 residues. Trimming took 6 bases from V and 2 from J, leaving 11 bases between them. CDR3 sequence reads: CSVNQGTYEQYF. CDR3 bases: TGCAGCGTAAACCAGGGCACCTACGAGCAGTACTTC.

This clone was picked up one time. In DNA, the CDR3 is TGTGCCACCAGCAGAGAGCGTATGGGCTACACCTTC. It specifies CATSRERMGYTF. The chain couples TRBV15 to TRBJ1-2; D is unresolved. The CDR3 loop spans 12 amino acids. The germline V and J ends were trimmed by 0 bases and 8 bases, with 7 bases remaining between them. Germline V gene lookup returns CDR1 LNHNV and CDR2 YYDKDF (reference sequence).

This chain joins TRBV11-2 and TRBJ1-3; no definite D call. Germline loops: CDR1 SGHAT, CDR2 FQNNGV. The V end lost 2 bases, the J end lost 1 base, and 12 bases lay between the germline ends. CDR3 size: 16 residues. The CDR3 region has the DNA TGTGCCAGCAGCTTAAGGCAGCGCGATTCTGGAAACACCATATATTTT. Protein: CASSLRQRDSGNTIYF.

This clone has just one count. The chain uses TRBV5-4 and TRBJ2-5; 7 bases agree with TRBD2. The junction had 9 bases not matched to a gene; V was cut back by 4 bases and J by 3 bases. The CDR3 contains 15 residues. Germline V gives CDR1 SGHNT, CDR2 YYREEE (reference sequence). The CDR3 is CASSQKGLREETQYF. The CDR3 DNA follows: TGTGCCAGCAGCCAAAAGGGACTAAGGGAAGAGACCCAGTACTTC.

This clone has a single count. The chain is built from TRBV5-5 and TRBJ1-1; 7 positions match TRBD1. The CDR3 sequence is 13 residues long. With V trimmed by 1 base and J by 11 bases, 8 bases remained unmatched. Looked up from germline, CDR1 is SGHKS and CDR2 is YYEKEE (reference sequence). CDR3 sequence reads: CASSLQGEGWAFF. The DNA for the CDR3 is TGTGCCAGCAGCTTGCAGGGGGAGGGTTGGGCTTTCTTT.